This T cell receptor (beta chain) was documented in a study of regulatory and conventional T cells in RAG deficiency. Sequenced by immunoSEQ multiplex PCR; TCRdb stores in-frame clones only, minus some. The sample has approximately 21,000 clones; around 96% are singletons. Whole-study findings and limits: Omenn syndrome and CID/AS patients had roughly 100-fold fewer unique Treg TCR beta sequences, versus approximately 10-fold elsewhere. Shannon entropy fell and Simpson indices rose in RAG-deficient patients.

Blood CD4+ CD25-low CD127-high conventional T cells supplied the genomic DNA template. The V end was cut by 0 bases, the J end by 6 bases, with 6 bases between. The CDR3 is 12 amino acids. CDR1 is LNHNV and CDR2 is YYDKDF in the germline V gene (reference sequence). A word on this clone: Its antigen remains unknown.

The same sample was also studied in work on regulatory T cells. From that report: Primers: 52 TRBV forward and 13 TRBJ reverse.

The sequence came from a human donor in good health. The sequenced material came from CD25- CD4+ T cells sorted from blood. The V and J genes are TRBV15 and TRBJ2-7, with D hard to call. The CDR3 here is CATSRDRGEQYF. The CDR3 DNA sequence: TGTGCCACCAGCAGAGATCGAGGCGAGCAGTACTTC.